These 3 T cell receptor beta chains were all obtained from the same sample, sequenced in a study of blood T cell repertoires in COVID-19. Profiled with immunoSEQ multiplex PCR; TCRdb holds only in-frame clones, not every one. This table holds some 130,000 clones, more than 60% found once. Sequencing used peripheral blood. The receptors shown here come from a woman aged 70-85 years with acute or convalescent COVID-19.

The chain has TRBV2 and TRBJ1-4, with D possibly matching TRBD1 (6 bases). V was pared by 6 bases and J by 17 bases, with 22 bases between. This CDR3 is 13 amino acids long. The germline CDR1 and CDR2 sequences are SNHLY and FYNNEI. The CDR3 nucleotides read TGTGCCAGCAGAGGGGGAGATCTGGGGCCACAATTTTTT. As protein: CASRGGDLGPQFF.

This chain connects TRBV16 to TRBJ1-5; D is perhaps TRBD1 (6 bases). CDR1 is KGHSY, CDR2 FQNENV, per germline. The CDR3 has 15 amino acids. Trimming shortened V by 0 bases and J by 1 base, and 7 bases separated the two germline ends. The chain's CDR3 is CASSQSGGSNQPQHF. As DNA, the CDR3 is TGTGCCAGCAGCCAATCTGGGGGCAGCAATCAGCCCCAGCATTTT.

The V and J genes are TRBV7-6 and TRBJ1-6; possible D gene TRBD1, 5 bases. V lost 4 bases, J lost 7 bases, and 14 bases lay in between. The germline V gene has CDR1 SGHVS and CDR2 FNYEAQ. The CDR3 is 15 residues long. Here the CDR3 reads CASSSLGGTNSPLHF. CDR3 coding DNA: TGTGCCAGCAGCTCTCTTGGGGGGACCAATTCACCCCTCCACTTT.